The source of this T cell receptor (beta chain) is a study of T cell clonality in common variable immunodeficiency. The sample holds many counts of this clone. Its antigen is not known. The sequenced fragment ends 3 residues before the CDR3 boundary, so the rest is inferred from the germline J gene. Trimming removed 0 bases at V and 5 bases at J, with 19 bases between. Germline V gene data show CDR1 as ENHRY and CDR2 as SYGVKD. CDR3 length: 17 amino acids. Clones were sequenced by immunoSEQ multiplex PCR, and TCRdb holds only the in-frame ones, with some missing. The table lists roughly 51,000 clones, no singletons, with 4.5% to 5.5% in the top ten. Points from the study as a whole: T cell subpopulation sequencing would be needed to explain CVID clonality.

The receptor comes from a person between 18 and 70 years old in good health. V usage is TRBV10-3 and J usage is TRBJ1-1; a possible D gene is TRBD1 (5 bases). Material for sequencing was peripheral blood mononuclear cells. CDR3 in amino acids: CAISESIIGDAGTEAFF. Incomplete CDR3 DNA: TGTGCCATCAGTGAGTCGATAATAGGGGATGCGGGGACTGAA.